This record looks at one TCR beta chain sequence and its context. In the same sample, other DNA sequences code for this CDR3. This entry is derived from a study of shared clonotypes between healthy human individuals. Looking at the study overall: CD4 naive and memory got three plates each, CD8 naive two, CD8 memory one.

Sequencing was at deep level. Per the authors' pipeline: Junction-only sequences produced by ImmunoSEQ had no quality scores, so filtering differed. Clones were sequenced by immunoSEQ multiplex PCR, and TCRdb holds only the in-frame ones, with some missing. The D gene and trimming were derived from the DNA, and the V and J assignments and clone size from that table. The table shows approximately 600,000 clones, with 85% to 95% occurring only once. CD8 cells regarded as naive lacked CD45RO, were positively chosen for CCR7, and omitted terminally differentiated effector memory CD45RA+ cells. The healthy adult donors were HIV-negative and reported no recent acute infections or vaccinations. The TCR was taken from a woman in her twenties or thirties in good health. The sequenced material came from naive CD8+ T cells sorted from blood.

The CDR3: CASKKGTGTEQYF. The CDR3 bases are TGTGCCAGCAAAAAAGGGACAGGGACCGAGCAGTACTTC. The V gene is TRBV27, the J gene TRBJ2-7; 9 bases agree with TRBD1. CDR3 length equals 13 residues. Germline loops: CDR1 MNHEY, CDR2 SMNVEV (reference sequence). V dropped 7 bases and J dropped 6; count of bases not matched to a gene: 7.